One sample yielded the 27 T cell receptor beta chains listed below, sequenced in a study of identical twins. TCRdb fed the 5' RACE reads into MiXCR, producing one record per CDR3 protein. The sample has some 710,000 distinct CDR3 sequences; roughly 6.2% are singletons. Specimen: naive T cells sorted from blood. These receptors were obtained from a man aged 18 to 29 in good health.

This clonotype came up a few times. The CDR3 DNA is TGTGCCAGCAGCCCCCAGGAGGGGGCCTCTGGGGCCAACGTCCTGACTTTC. Translation gives CASSPQEGASGANVLTF. V gene TRBV14 combines with J gene TRBJ2-6; D possibly corresponds to TRBD1 (7 bases). From germline, CDR1 is SGHDN and CDR2 FVKESK. Trimming stripped 4 bases from V and 0 bases from J, with 13 bases between. This CDR3 contains 17 residues.

Note on this clonotype: It is likely a read error, because the conserved phenylalanine at the end of the CDR3 is missing. It is unclear where the CDR3 begins or ends on the DNA, so no DNA is shown, and the CDR3 is as TCRdb lists it. V is TRBV21-1 and J is TRBJ1-5. TRBV21-1 is a listed pseudogene. The CDR3 contains 14 residues when both ends are counted. CDR3 in amino acids: CASSKGGVTQVPKP.

This clonotype was picked up a small number of times. The V and J genes are TRBV6-6 and TRBJ2-1; no firm D call. CDR3 length: 12 residues. From germline, CDR1 is MNHNY and CDR2 SVGAGI (reference sequence). With 10 bases removed from V and 4 bases from J, the gap between germline ends came to 11 bases. The CDR3 DNA reads TGTGCCACTAGACCAGAATACAATGAGCAGTTCTTC. Translation gives CATRPEYNEQFF.

The J gene is TRBJ2-5, the V gene TRBV6-5; TRBD1 is a possible D gene (6 bases). The V end was cut by 2 bases, the J end by 9 bases, with 7 bases between. CDR1 and CDR2 (germline): MNHEY, SVGAGI. The length of the CDR3 is 11 residues. The CDR3 region has the DNA TGTGCCAGCAGTTACCAGGGGTCCCAGTACTTC. This sequence encodes CASSYQGSQYF.

The J gene is TRBJ2-7, the V gene TRBV2; possible D gene TRBD1, 5 bases. Trimming left V 8 bases short and J 3 bases short, with 14 bases between. CDR3 length: 13 residues. Germline V CDR1 and CDR2: SNHLY, FYNNEI. The DNA for the CDR3 is TGTGCCAGCTTCCCGGACACTCTCTACGAGCAGTACGTC. This sequence encodes CASFPDTLYEQYV.

In this sample, this clonotype turned up many times. J is TRBJ2-3 and V is TRBV25-1; 11 bases match TRBD2. This CDR3 is built from 16 residues. The V gene's germline CDR1 is MGHDK and CDR2 SYGVNS. The V gene end was trimmed by 1 base and the J gene end by 7 bases; junction bases not matched to a gene: 7. CDR3 in DNA: TGTGCCAGCAGTGAATCTCCTAGCGGGAGGTATAATACGCAGTATTTT. Translation gives CASSESPSGRYNTQYF.

The DNA of the CDR3 is TGTGCCAGCAGTTTATGCCTACAGGCCCTACACAATGAGCAGTTCTTC. Translation gives CASSLCLQALHNEQFF. The gene calls are TRBV27 and TRBJ2-1; weak D call: TRBD1 (5 bases). V gave up 1 base and J gave up 5 bases, with 15 bases separating them. The CDR3 length is 16 residues. Germline-derived CDR1 and CDR2 are MNHEY and SMNVEV (reference sequence).

As to this clonotype: A read error is possible here, since a much larger clone lies one base away. The CDR3, as DNA: TGTGCCAGCAGCCACGGGGGGCAAGAGACCCAGTACTTC. Translation gives CASSHGGQETQYF. V and J are TRBV28 and TRBJ2-5, with 7 bases lining up with TRBD2. CDR3 length equals 13 residues. Looked up from germline, CDR1 is MDHEN and CDR2 is SYDVKM. V dropped 6 bases and J dropped 2; count of bases not matched to a gene: 3.

This clonotype was seen only a few times. The chain couples TRBV20-1 to TRBJ2-5; 11 positions match TRBD2. This CDR3 contains 15 residues. The V gene's germline CDR1 is DFQATT and CDR2 SNEGSKA (reference sequence). J gave up 4 bases and V 3 bases, and 7 bases lay outside the gene matches. The CDR3 DNA is TGCAGTGCTAGCCCTAGCGGGAGGAGAGGAGAGACCCAGTACTTC. Translated: CSASPSGRRGETQYF.

CDR3 coding DNA: TGTGCCAGCTCACCCCCCAAGGGGACATCGACTAGGGATGAGCAGTTCTTC. The encoded protein is CASSPPKGTSTRDEQFF. V and J are TRBV18 and TRBJ2-1; D could derive from TRBD1 or TRBD2 (6 bases each). The CDR3 runs to 17 residues. V was cut by 3 bases and J by 8 bases, with 23 bases left in between. Germline V gives CDR1 KGHSH, CDR2 LQKENI. The full variable domain, its missing parts supplied by reference TRBV18 and TRBJ2-1, is NAGVMQNPRHLVRRRGQEARLRCSPMKGHSHVYWYRQLPEEGLKFMVYLQKENIIDESGMPKERFSAEFPKEGPSILRIQQVVRGDSAAYFCASSPPKGTSTRDEQFFGPGTRLTVL.

This clonotype appeared many times. The chain couples TRBV6-2 or TRBV6-3 to TRBJ2-7, with D maybe TRBD2 (6 bases). Between the trimmed V and J ends, which lost 6 bases and 4 bases, there was a span of 16 bases. The germline CDR1 and CDR2 sequences are MNHEY and SVGEGT. The CDR3 totals 14 residues. CDR3 sequence (DNA): TGTGCCAGCAGGGAGACTAGTCCACCGTACGAGCAGTACTTC. Protein product: CASRETSPPYEQYF.

The CDR3 DNA reads as TGTGCCAGCAGCCAGTCCGGAAGCGAGCAGTACTTC. This sequence encodes CASSQSGSEQYF. The chain carries TRBV14 and TRBJ2-7; no clear D gene. The CDR3 consists of 12 residues. Germline V CDR1 and CDR2: SGHDN, FVKESK. The V and J ends lost 3 bases and 6 bases respectively, with 9 bases between them.

This clonotype was observed many times. The gene calls are TRBV7-3 and TRBJ2-7; D perhaps matches TRBD1 (5 bases). The CDR3 is 15 amino acids. Germline CDR1 is SGHTA and CDR2 is FQGTGA. Trimming left V 7 bases short and J 3 bases short, with 19 bases between. The CDR3 DNA follows: TGTGCCAGCACAAAATGTAGACAGAGAATCTACGAGCAGTACTTC. It codes for CASTKCRQRIYEQYF. Looking up the rest from reference TRBV7-3 and TRBJ2-7 gives the full variable domain: GAGVSQTPSNKVTEKGKYVELRCDPISGHTALYWYRQSLGQGPEFLIYFQGTGAADDSGLPNDRFFAVRPEGSVSTLKIQRTERGDSAVYLCASTKCRQRIYEQYFGPGTRLTVT.

The table lists this clonotype with many counts. The chain is built from TRBV24-1 and TRBJ2-1; D might be TRBD1 (6 bases). Trimming pared 10 bases from V and 7 bases from J, leaving 16 bases between. CDR1 and CDR2 from the germline V gene are KGHDR and SFDVKD. This CDR3 is 13 amino acids long. The CDR3 reads CATQGHAMNEQFF. CDR3 in DNA: TGTGCCACTCAGGGACACGCTATGAATGAGCAGTTCTTC.

This clonotype was observed a handful of times. V is TRBV7-9 and J is TRBJ2-2; TRBD2 aligns across 9 bases. Trimming removed 2 bases from V and 9 bases from J; junction bases left unmatched: 13. Germline lookup yields CDR1 SEHNR and CDR2 FQNEAQ (reference sequence). This CDR3 spans 17 amino acids. The CDR3: CASSLLATSGRPRELFF. For the CDR3, the DNA is TGTGCCAGCAGCTTACTTGCGACTAGCGGTAGACCGAGGGAGCTGTTTTTT. The full variable domain, with the rest looked up from reference TRBV7-9 and TRBJ2-2, is DTGVSQNPRHKITKRGQNVTFRCDPISEHNRLYWYRQTLGQGPEFLTYFQNEAQLEKSRLLSDRFSAERPKGSFSTLEIQRTEQGDSAMYLCASSLLATSGRPRELFFGEGSRLTVL.

This clonotype has only a few counts. As DNA, the CDR3 is TGTGCCTGGAGTGCTGGACTCCTGATCTCCTACAATGAGCAGTTCTTC. Amino acid sequence: CAWSAGLLISYNEQFF. The chain joins TRBV30 to TRBJ2-1, with D possibly being TRBD2 (5 bases). Trimming pared 1 base from V and 0 bases from J, leaving 13 bases between. CDR1 is GTSNPN and CDR2 is SVGIG in the germline V gene (reference sequence). This CDR3 is built from 16 residues.

This clonotype was recorded many times. V and J are TRBV29-1 and TRBJ2-4; possibly TRBD2 for D (6 bases). Deletions cut 3 bases from V and 8 bases from J, with 14 bases between. The CDR3 totals 13 residues. Germline V gives CDR1 SQVTM, CDR2 ANQGSEA. CDR3 loop: CSVDSGGADIQYF. In DNA, the CDR3 is TGCAGCGTTGATAGCGGAGGGGCGGACATTCAGTACTTC.

The table lists this clonotype with many counts. The chain links TRBV24-1 to TRBJ2-5; D gene ambiguous. CDR3 length equals 15 residues. Trimming took off 4 bases at V and 1 base at J, with 12 bases between the two ends. The V gene's germline CDR1 is KGHDR and CDR2 SFDVKD. CDR3 loop: CATSDPTEIQETQYF. CDR3 coding DNA: TGTGCCACCAGTGACCCGACGGAGATCCAAGAGACCCAGTACTTC.

This clonotype showed up many times. The chain carries TRBV25-1 and TRBJ1-1; D perhaps matches TRBD1 (5 bases). V lost 8 bases, J lost 7 bases, and 11 bases lay in between. The length of the CDR3 is 11 residues. In germline, CDR1 is MGHDK, CDR2 SYGVNS. CDR3 sequence reads: CASRKGREAFF. CDR3 in DNA: TGTGCCAGCCGGAAGGGACGTGAAGCTTTCTTT.

This clonotype was seen a few times. This chain joins TRBV12-3 or TRBV12-4 and TRBJ2-4; unclear D gene. The CDR3 loop spans 15 amino acids. Between the trimmed V and J ends, which lost 1 base and 2 bases, there was a span of 9 bases. The CDR3 region has the DNA TGTGCCAGCAGTTTAGGTGGGCTCCCCAAAAACATTCAGTACTTC. Its translation is CASSLGGLPKNIQYF.

As concerns this clonotype: This may come from a read error, since a much larger clone is one base off. V usage is TRBV11-2 and J usage is TRBJ2-7; TRBD2 matches 7 bases. In germline, CDR1 is SGHAT, CDR2 FQNNGV. Trimming cost V 1 base and J 3 bases; bases outside gene matches: 15. There are 18 residues in the CDR3. CDR3 amino acids: CASSLGGLVPSRGYEQYV. Here the CDR3 DNA reads TGTGCCAGCAGCTTAGGAGGACTAGTTCCCTCCCGGGGCTACGAGCAGTACGTC.

V and J are TRBV7-6 and TRBJ2-7; no reliable D call. The CDR3 has 12 amino acids. Germline V gene lookup returns CDR1 SGHVS and CDR2 FNYEAQ. Trimming removed 4 bases at V and 5 bases at J, with 9 bases between. The CDR3 DNA sequence: TGTGCCAGCAGCTCCTCCCATAACGAGCAGTACTTC. Amino acid sequence: CASSSSHNEQYF.

A few counts support this clonotype. The chain combines TRBV5-1 with TRBJ2-1; 7 nucleotides line up with TRBD2. This CDR3 has 16 residues. Germline V gives CDR1 SGHRS, CDR2 YFSETQ. V shed 0 bases, J shed 4 bases, and the junction held 7 bases outside the gene matches. DNA of the CDR3: TGCGCCAGCAGCTTGGCCGCGGGAGAGTATTACAATGAGCAGTTCTTC. Translating it yields CASSLAAGEYYNEQFF.

This rearrangement joins TRBV27 to TRBJ2-7; 8 bases fit TRBD1. Germline CDR1 is MNHEY and CDR2 is SMNVEV (reference sequence). V lost 6 bases to trimming and J lost 6 bases; unmatched junction nucleotides: 13. This CDR3 contains 15 residues. In nucleotides, the CDR3 is TGTGCCAGCAGCCGAGTTTTACAGGGGGTGGGCGAGCAGTACGTC. Protein: CASSRVLQGVGEQYV.

This clonotype was counted between two and nine times. This chain connects TRBV12-3 or TRBV12-4 to TRBJ2-3; no clear D. CDR3 length equals 16 residues. V gave up 7 bases and J gave up 2 bases, with 19 bases separating them. The chain's CDR3 is CASTPFERSPTDTQYF. CDR3 DNA sequence: TGTGCCAGCACCCCTTTCGAGAGGAGCCCCACAGATACGCAGTATTTT.

V gene TRBV7-9 combines with J gene TRBJ2-2; no clear D gene. The CDR3 consists of 12 residues. Trimming shortened V by 7 bases and J by 5 bases, and 8 bases separated the two germline ends. CDR1 SEHNR and CDR2 FQNEAQ come from the germline V gene (reference sequence). The CDR3: CASTPPTGELFF. DNA of the CDR3: TGTGCCAGCACCCCGCCGACCGGGGAGCTGTTTTTT.

This clonotype was counted at least ten times. The rearrangement uses TRBV7-8 and TRBJ1-3, with TRBD1 matching 7 bases. V gave up 5 bases and J gave up 4 bases; unmatched junction bases: 11. The CDR3 covers 16 residues. Germline V gives CDR1 SGHVS, CDR2 FQNEAQ. The CDR3 sequence is CASSPNDREGGNTIYF. For the CDR3, the DNA is TGTGCCAGCAGCCCAAATGACAGGGAGGGAGGAAACACCATATATTTT.